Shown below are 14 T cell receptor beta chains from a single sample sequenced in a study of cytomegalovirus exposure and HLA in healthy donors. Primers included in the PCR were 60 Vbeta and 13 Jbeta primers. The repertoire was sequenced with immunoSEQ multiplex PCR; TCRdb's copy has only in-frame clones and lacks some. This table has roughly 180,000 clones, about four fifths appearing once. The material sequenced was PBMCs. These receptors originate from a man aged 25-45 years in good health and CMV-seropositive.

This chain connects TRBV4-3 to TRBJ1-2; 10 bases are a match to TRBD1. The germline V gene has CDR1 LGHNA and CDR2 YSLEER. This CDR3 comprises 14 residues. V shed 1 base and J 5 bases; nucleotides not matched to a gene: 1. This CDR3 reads CASSQVGQGYGYTF. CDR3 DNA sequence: TGCGCCAGCAGCCAAGTGGGACAGGGGTATGGCTACACCTTC.

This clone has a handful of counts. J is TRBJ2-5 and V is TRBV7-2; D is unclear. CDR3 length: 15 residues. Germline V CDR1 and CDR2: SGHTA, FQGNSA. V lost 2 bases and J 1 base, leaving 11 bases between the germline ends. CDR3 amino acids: CASSLLSGAQETQYF. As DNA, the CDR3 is TGTGCCAGCAGCTTACTATCAGGCGCCCAAGAGACCCAGTACTTC.

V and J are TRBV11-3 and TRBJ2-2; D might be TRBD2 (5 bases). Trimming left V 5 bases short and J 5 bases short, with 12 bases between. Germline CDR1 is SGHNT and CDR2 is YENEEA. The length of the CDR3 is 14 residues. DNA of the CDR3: TGTGCCAGCAGCCCGGTGGGCGGGACCGGGGAGCTGTTTTTT. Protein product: CASSPVGGTGELFF.

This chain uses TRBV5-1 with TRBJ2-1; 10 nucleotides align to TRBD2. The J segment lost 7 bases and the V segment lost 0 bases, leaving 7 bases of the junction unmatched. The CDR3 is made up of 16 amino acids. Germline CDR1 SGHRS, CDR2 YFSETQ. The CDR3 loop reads CASSLEGSGRLNEQFF. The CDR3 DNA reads TGCGCCAGCAGCTTGGAAGGTAGCGGGAGGCTAAATGAGCAGTTCTTC.

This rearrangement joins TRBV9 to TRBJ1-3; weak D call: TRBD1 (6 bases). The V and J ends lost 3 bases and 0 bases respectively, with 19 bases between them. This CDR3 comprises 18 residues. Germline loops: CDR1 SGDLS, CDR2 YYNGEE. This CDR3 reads CASSARGGQSSSGNTIYF. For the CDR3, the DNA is TGTGCCAGCAGCGCACGAGGAGGACAGTCGAGCTCTGGAAACACCATATATTTT. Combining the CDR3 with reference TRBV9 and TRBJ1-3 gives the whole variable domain DSGVTQTPKHLITATGQRVTLRCSPRSGDLSVYWYQQSLDQGLQFLIQYYNGEERAKGNILERFSAQQFPDLHSELNLSSLELGDSALYFCASSARGGQSSSGNTIYFGEGSWLTVV.

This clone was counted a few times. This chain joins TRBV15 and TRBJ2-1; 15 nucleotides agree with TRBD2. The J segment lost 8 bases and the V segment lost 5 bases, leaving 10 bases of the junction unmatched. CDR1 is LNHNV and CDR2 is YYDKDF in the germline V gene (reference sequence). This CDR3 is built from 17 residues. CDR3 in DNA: TGTGCCACCAGCGGAGGACTAGCGGGAGGGGATCTGCATGAGCAGTTCTTC. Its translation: CATSGGLAGGDLHEQFF.

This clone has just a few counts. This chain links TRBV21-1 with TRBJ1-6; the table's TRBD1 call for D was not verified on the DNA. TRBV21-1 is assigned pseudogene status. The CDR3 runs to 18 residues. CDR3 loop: CASSKRNREVVENSPLHF. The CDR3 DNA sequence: TGTGCCAGCAGCAAGCGGAACAGGGAAGTCGTAGAGAATTCACCCCTCCACTTT.

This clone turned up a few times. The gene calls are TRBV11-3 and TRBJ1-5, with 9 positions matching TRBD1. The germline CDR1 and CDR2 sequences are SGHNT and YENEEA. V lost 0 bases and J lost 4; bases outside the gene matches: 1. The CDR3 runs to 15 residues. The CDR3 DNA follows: TGTGCCAGCAGCTTAGACGGGACAGGGAATCAGCCCCAGCATTTT. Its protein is CASSLDGTGNQPQHF. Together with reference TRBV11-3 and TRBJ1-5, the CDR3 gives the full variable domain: EAGVVQSPRYKIIEKKQPVAFWCNPISGHNTLYWYLQNLGQGPELLIRYENEEAVDDSQLPKDRFSAERLKGVDSTLKIQPAELGDSAVYLCASSLDGTGNQPQHFGDGTRLSIL.

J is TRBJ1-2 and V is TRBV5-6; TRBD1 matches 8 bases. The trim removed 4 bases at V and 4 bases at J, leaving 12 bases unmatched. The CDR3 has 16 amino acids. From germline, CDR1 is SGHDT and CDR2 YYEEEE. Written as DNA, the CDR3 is TGTGCCAGCAGCAGGGCCCAGGGGGCTAGTGGCTATGGCTACACCTTC. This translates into CASSRAQGASGYGYTF.

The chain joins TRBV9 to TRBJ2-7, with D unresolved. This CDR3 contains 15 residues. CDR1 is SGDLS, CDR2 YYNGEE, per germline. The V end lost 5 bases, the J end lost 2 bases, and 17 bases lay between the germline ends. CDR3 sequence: CASRDTAVMTYEQYF. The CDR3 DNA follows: TGTGCCAGCAGGGATACAGCCGTTATGACCTACGAGCAGTACTTC.

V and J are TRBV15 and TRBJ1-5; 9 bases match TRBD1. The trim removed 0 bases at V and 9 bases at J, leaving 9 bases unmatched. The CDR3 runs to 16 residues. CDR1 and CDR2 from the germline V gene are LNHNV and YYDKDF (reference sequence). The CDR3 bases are TGTGCCACCAGCAGAGAGGGGACAGGGCGAAACCGGCCCCAGCATTTT. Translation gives CATSREGTGRNRPQHF.

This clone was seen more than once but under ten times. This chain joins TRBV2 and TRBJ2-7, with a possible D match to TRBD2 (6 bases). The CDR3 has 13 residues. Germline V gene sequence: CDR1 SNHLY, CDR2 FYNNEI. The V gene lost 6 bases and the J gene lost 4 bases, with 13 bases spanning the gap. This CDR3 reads CASRASLAYEQYF. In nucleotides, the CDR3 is TGTGCCAGCAGGGCCAGCCTAGCGTACGAGCAGTACTTC.

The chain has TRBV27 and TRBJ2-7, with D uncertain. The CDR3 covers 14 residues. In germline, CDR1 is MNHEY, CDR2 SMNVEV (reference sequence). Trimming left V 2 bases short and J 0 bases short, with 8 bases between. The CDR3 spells CASSLKANSYEQYF. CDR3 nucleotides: TGTGCCAGCAGTTTAAAAGCCAACTCCTACGAGCAGTACTTC.

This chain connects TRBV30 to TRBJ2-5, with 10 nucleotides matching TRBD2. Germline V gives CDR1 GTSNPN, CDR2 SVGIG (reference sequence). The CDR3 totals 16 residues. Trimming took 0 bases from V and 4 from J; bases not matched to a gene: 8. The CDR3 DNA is TGTGCCTGGAGTGTCCCTAGCGGGAGATTTTCAGAGACCCAGTACTTC. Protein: CAWSVPSGRFSETQYF.